This T cell receptor beta chain was found in a study of blood T cells in healthy people across ages. In the case of this clonotype: Its antigen remains unknown.

Overall study results and limits: Not knowing donor CMV status may have confounded expanded clonotype changes.

For the second PCR, which ran for about 7 to 11 cycles, a sample-barcoded 5' primer and a J-beta primer mix were used. Via MiXCR, TCRdb re-called the 5' RACE reads, giving one row per CDR3 protein. The sample lists around 500,000 distinct CDR3 sequences; roughly 43% were seen once. The CDR3 totals 18 residues. CDR1 is DFQATT, CDR2 SNEGSKA, per germline (reference sequence). The V end was cut by 1 base, the J end by 4 bases, with 23 bases between. Each sample had at least 6 million PBMCs isolated. The extraction recovered at least 5.5 micrograms of total RNA per sample. V usage is TRBV20-1 and J usage is TRBJ2-1; D possibly corresponds to TRBD2 (6 bases). Sequenced input: blood. The source of this sequence is a man aged 80 or over in good health. The CDR3 loop is CSARGPSSGPREYNEQFF. CDR3 nucleotide sequence: TGCAGTGCTAGAGGTCCGAGTTCGGGACCGCGGGAATACAATGAGCAGTTCTTC.